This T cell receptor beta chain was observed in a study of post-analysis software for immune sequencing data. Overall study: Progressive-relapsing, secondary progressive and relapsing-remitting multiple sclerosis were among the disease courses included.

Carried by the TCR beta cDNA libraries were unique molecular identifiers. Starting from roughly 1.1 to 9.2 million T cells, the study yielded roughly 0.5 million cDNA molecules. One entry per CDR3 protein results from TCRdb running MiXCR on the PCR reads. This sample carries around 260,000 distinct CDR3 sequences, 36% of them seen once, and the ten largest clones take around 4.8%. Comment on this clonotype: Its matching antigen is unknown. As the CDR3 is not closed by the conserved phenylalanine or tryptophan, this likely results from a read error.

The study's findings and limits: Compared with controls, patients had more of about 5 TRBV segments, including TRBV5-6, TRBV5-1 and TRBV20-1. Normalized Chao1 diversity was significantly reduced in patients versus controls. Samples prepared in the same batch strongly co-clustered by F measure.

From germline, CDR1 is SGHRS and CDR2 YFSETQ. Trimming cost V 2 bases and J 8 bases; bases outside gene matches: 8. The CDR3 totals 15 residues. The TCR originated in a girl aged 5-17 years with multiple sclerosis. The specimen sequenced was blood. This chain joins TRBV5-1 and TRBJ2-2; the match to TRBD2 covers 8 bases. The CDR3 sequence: CASSFTGGPRGELFV. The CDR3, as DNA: TGCGCCAGCAGCTTTACGGGAGGGCCAAGAGGGGAGCTGTTTGTT.